Listed here is a single TCR beta chain. The antigen is unknown. A second PCR, run for about 6 to 12 cycles, used a sample-barcoded 5' primer plus a J-beta primer mix. Using its own MiXCR run on the 5' RACE reads, TCRdb lists one record per CDR3 protein. This sample has about 1.6 million distinct CDR3 sequences, with roughly a third found just once. This sample was taken from a study of blood T cells in healthy people across ages. Study-wide results and limits: Unsorted PBMCs blocked a conclusive comparison of naive and antigen-experienced cells. Diversity estimated from one million T cells was considered an underestimate.

The CDR3 loop spans 15 amino acids. Between the trimmed V and J ends, which lost 4 bases and 3 bases, there was a span of 15 bases. Germline V gene data show CDR1 as MDHEN and CDR2 as SYDVKM. What was sequenced was blood. The genes are TRBV28 and TRBJ1-1; D might be TRBD1 (5 bases). This TCR derives from a woman aged 25 to 39 in good health. The CDR3 DNA sequence: TGTGCCAGCAGTTCGTGGGGGACCGGCGACACTGAAGCTTTCTTT. It is translated as CASSSWGTGDTEAFF.